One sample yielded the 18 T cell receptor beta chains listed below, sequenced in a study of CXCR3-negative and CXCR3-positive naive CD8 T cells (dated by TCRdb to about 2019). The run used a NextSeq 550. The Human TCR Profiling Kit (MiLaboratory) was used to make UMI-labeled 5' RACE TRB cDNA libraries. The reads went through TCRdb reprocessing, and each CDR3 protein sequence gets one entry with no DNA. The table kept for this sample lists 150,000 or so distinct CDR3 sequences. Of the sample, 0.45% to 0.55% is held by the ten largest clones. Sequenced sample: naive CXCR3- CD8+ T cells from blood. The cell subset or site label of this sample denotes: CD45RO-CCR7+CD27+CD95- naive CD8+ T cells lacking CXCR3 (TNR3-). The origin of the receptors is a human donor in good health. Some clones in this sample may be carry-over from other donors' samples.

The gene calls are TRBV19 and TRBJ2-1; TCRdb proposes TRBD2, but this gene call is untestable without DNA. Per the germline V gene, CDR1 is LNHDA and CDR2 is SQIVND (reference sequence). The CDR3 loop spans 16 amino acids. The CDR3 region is CASSPRTSGLYNEQFF.

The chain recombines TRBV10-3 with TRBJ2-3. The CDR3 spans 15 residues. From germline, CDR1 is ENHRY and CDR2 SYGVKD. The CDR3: CAISERHGGTDTQYF.

This CDR3 reads CASSQDFSAGANVLTF. The J gene is TRBJ2-6, the V gene TRBV4-3. CDR1 is LGHNA and CDR2 is YSLEER in the germline V gene. This CDR3 is 16 amino acids long.

The CDR3: CSVGGTGSSYEQYF. This chain connects TRBV29-1 to TRBJ2-7; as DNA is missing, the TRBD1 call by TCRdb cannot be tested. CDR3 size: 14 residues. CDR1 is SQVTM, CDR2 ANQGSEA, per germline.

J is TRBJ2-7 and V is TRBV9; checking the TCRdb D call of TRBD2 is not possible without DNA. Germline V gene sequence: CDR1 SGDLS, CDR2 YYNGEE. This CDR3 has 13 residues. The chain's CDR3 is CASARDSSYEQYF.

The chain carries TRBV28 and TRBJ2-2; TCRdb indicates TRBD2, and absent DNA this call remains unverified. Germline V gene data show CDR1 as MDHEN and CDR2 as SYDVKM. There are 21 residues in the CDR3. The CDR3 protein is CASSCTTPTSGGAQNTGELFF.

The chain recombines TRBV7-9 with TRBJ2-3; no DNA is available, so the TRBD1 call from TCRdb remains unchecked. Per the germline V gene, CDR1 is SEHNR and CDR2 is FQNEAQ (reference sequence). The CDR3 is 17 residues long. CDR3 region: CASSSSGRDNWTDTQYF.

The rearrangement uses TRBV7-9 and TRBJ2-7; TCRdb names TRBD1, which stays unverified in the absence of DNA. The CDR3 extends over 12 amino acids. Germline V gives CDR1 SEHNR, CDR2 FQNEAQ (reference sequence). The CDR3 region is CASSFPGKEQYF.

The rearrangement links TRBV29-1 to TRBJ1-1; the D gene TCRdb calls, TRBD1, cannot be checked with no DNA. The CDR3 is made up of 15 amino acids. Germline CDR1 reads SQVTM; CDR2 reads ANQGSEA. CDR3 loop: CSVPGGGFMNTEAFF. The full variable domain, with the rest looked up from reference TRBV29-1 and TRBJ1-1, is SAVISQKPSRDICQRGTSLTIQCQVDSQVTMMFWYRQQPGQSLTLIATANQGSEATYESGFVIDKFPISRPNLTFSTLTVSNMSPEDSSIYLCSVPGGGFMNTEAFFGQGTRLTVV.

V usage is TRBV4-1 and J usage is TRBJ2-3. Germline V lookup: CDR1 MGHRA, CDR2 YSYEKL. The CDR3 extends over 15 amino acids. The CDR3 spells CASRPLTGPTDTQYF.

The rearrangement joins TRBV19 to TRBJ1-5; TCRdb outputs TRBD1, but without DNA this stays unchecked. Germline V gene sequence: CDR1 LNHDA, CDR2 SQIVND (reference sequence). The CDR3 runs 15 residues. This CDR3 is CASRRGTGDNQPQHF.

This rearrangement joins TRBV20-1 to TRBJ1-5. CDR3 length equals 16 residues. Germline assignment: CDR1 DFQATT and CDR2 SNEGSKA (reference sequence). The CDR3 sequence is CSARGFGQTSNQPQHF.

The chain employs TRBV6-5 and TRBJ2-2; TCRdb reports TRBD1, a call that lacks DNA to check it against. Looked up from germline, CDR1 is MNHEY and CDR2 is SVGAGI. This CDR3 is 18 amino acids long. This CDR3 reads CASSYSLGQGGGTGELFF.

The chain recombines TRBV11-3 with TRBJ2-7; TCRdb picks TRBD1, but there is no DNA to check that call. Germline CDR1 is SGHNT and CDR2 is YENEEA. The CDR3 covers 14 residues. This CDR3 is CASSPTPGAYEQYF.

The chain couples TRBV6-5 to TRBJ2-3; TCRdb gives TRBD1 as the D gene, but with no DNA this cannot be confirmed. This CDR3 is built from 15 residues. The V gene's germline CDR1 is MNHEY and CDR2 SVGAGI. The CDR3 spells CASSPHGQGSDTQYF.

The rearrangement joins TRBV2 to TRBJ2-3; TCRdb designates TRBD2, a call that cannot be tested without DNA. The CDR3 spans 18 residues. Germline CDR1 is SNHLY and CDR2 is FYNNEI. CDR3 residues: CASSADSGGAFRADTQYF.

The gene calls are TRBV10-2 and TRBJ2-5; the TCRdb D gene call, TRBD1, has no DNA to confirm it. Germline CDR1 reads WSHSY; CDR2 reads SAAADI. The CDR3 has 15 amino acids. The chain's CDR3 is CASSESLGGDETQYF.

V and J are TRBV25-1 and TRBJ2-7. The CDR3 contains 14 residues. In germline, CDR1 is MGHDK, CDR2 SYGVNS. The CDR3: CASSESTVGYEQYF.